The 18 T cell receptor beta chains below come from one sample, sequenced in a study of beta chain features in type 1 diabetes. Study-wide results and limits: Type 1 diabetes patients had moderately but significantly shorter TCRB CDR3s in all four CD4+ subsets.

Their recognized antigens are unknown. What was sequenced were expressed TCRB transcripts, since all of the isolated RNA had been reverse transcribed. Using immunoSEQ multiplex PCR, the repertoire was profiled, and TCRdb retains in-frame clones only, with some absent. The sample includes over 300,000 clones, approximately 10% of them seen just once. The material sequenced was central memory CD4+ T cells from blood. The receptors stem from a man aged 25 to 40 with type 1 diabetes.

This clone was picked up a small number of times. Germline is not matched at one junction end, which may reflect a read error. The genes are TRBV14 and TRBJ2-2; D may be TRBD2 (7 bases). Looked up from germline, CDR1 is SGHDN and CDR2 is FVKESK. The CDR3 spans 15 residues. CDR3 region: CASSQVGGPTGELFF. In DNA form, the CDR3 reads TGTGCCAGCAGTCAAGTCGGGGGGCCCACCGGGGAGCTGTTTTTT.

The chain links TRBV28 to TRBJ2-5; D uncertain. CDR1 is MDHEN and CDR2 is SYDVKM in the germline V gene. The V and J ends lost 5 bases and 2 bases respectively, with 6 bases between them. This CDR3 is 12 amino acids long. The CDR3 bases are TGTGCCAGCAGTCAAACGCAAGAGACCCAGTACTTC. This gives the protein CASSQTQETQYF.

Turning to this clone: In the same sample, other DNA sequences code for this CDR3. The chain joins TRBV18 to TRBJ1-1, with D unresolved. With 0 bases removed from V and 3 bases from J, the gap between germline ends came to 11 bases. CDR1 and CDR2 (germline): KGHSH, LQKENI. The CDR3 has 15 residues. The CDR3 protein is CASSPPGGRDTEAFF. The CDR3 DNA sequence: TGTGCCAGCTCACCACCCGGAGGGCGGGACACTGAAGCTTTCTTT.

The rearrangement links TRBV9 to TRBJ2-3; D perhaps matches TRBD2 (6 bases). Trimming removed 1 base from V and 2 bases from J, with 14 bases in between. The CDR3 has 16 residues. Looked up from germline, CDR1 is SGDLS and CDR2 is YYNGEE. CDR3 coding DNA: TGTGCCAGCAGCGTAATGCAGGGAGGAGCCACAGATACGCAGTATTTT. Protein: CASSVMQGGATDTQYF.

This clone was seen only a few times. The CDR3 is CSVPGPGQGNTGELFF. DNA for the CDR3: TGCAGCGTCCCGGGGCCGGGACAGGGGAACACCGGGGAGCTGTTTTTT. This chain joins TRBV29-1 and TRBJ2-2; 9 nucleotides match TRBD1. The CDR3 totals 16 residues. Germline CDR1 is SQVTM and CDR2 is ANQGSEA. The V and J ends lost 6 bases and 1 base, in that order; junction bases with no gene match: 9.

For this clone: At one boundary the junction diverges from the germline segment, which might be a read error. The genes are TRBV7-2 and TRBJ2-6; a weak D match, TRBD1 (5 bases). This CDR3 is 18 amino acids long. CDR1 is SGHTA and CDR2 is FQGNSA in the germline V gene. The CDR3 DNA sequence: TGTGCCAGCAACTTACAGGCAAATGAAAACTCTGGGGCCAACGTCCTGACTTTC. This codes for CASNLQANENSGANVLTF.

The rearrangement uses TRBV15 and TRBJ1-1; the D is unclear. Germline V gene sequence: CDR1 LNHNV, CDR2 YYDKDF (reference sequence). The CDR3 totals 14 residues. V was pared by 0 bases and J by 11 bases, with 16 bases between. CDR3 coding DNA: TGTGCCACCAGCAGAGAGCCTCCGGTCGAAGGGGCTTTCTTT. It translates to CATSREPPVEGAFF. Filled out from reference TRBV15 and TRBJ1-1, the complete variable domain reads DAMVIQNPRYQVTQFGKPVTLSCSQTLNHNVMYWYQQKSSQAPKLLFHYYDKDFNNEADTPDNFQSRRPNTSFCFLDIRSPGLGDTAMYLCATSREPPVEGAFFGQGTRLTVV.

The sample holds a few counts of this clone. The CDR3 protein is CASTGEVTDTQYF. CDR3 in DNA: TGTGCCAGCACCGGGGAGGTCACAGATACGCAGTATTTT. The V and J genes are TRBV28 and TRBJ2-3; the D gene is possibly TRBD2 (6 bases). The V and J ends lost 7 bases and 2 bases respectively, with 10 bases between them. CDR3 length equals 13 residues. The germline gives CDR1 MDHEN, CDR2 SYDVKM.

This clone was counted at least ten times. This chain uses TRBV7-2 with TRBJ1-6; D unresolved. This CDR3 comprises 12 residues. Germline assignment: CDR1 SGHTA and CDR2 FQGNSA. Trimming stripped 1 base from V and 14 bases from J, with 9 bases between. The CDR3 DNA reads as TGTGCCAGCAGCTTAGTACCGCCGGCCCTCCACTTT. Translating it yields CASSLVPPALHF.

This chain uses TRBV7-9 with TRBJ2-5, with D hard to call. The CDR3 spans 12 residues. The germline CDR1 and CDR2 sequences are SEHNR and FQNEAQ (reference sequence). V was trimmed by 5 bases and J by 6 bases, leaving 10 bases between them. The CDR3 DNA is TGTGCCAGCAGCAATCCCCAGCAGACCCAGTACTTC. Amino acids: CASSNPQQTQYF.

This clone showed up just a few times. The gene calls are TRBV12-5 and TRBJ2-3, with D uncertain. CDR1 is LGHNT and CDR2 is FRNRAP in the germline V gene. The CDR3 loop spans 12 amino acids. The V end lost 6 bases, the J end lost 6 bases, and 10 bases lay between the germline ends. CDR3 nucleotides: TGTGCTAGTGGCCCGATTGCGGATACGCAGTATTTT. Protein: CASGPIADTQYF.

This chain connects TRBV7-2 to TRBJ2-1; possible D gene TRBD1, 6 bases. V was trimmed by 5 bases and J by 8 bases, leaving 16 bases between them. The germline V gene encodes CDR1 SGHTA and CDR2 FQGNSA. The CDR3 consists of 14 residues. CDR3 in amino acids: CASSPRGGSDEQFF. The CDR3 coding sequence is TGTGCCAGCAGCCCAAGAGGGGGTTCGGATGAGCAGTTCTTC.

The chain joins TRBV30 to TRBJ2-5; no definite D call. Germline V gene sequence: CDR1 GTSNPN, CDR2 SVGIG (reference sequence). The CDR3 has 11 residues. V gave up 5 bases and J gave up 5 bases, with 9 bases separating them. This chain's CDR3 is CAWALRETQYF. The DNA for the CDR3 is TGTGCCTGGGCCCTGAGGGAGACCCAGTACTTC. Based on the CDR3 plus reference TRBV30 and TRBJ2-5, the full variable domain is SQTIHQWPATLVQPVGSPLSLECTVEGTSNPNLYWYRQAAGRGLQLLFYSVGIGQISSEVPQNLSASRPQDRQFILSSKKLLLSDSGFYLCAWALRETQYFGPGTRLLVL.

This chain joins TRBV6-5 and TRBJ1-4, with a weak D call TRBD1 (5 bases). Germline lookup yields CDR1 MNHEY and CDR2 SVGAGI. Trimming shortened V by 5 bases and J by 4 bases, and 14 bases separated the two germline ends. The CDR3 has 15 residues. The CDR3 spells CASSAFRDGNEKLFF. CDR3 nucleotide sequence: TGTGCCAGCAGTGCATTCCGGGACGGTAATGAAAAACTGTTTTTT.

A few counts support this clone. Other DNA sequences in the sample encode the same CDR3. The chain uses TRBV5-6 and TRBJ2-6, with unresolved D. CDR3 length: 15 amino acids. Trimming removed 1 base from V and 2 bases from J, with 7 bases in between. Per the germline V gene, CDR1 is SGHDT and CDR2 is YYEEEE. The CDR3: CASSLPGAGANVLTF. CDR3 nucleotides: TGTGCCAGCAGCTTGCCCGGAGCTGGGGCCAACGTCCTGACTTTC.

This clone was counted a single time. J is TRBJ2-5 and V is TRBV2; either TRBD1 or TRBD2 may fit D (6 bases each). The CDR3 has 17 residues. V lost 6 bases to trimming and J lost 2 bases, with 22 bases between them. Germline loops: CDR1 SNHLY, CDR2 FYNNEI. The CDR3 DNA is TGTGCCAGCAGGGACAGTGTGAGAGGTGGGGGGCAAGAGACCCAGTACTTC. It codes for CASRDSVRGGGQETQYF.

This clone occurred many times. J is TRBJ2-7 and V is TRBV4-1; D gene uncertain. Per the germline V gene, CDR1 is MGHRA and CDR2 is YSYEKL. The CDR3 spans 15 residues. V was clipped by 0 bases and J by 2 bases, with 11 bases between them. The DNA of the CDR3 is TGCGCCAGCAGCCAAGAGGCTCACCTCCCCTACGAGCAGTACTTC. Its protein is CASSQEAHLPYEQYF.

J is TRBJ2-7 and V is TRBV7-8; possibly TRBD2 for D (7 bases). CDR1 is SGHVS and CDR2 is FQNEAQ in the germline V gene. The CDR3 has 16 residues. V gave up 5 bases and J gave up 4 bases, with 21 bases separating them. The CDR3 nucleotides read TGTGCCAGCAGCCTTAAGGCCGGGGGGCTCCCTTACGAGCAGTACTTC. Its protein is CASSLKAGGLPYEQYF.